These 7 T cell receptor beta chains originate from one sample sequenced in a study of shared clonotypes between healthy human individuals. TCRdb's copy holds only in-frame clones and misses some; the assay was immunoSEQ multiplex PCR. The sample records around 2.5 million clones, under 95% being singletons. Sequencing was carried out using naive CD4+ T cells from PBMCs. Specified subset: CD45RA+ positively selected. The source is a man between 18 and 35 years old in good health. Some clones in this sample may be carry-over from other donors' samples.

This chain's CDR3 is CASSLVASSTDTQYF. The CDR3 nucleotides read TGTGCCAGCAGCTTAGTTGCGTCTAGCACAGATACGCAGTATTTT. The rearrangement uses TRBV7-6 and TRBJ2-3; D not resolved. The V gene lost 1 base and the J gene lost 0 bases, with 8 bases spanning the gap. Germline values: CDR1 SGHVS, CDR2 FNYEAQ. This CDR3 contains 15 residues.

This rearrangement joins TRBV4-1 to TRBJ2-6; D is perhaps TRBD2 (5 bases). Deletions cut 0 bases from V and 0 bases from J, with 21 bases between. The CDR3 runs 21 residues. Germline V gene lookup returns CDR1 MGHRA and CDR2 YSYEKL. CDR3 DNA: TGCGCCAGCAGCCAAGACCCAACACTCCGACGGAGGAGCTCTGGGGCCAACGTCCTGACTTTC. Translation gives CASSQDPTLRRRSSGANVLTF.

Details on this clone: Additional DNA sequences in this sample encode the identical CDR3. The gene calls are TRBV28 and TRBJ1-3, with D tentatively TRBD1 (6 bases). This CDR3 is 16 amino acids long. V shed 3 bases and J shed 1 base, with 13 bases lying between them. Per germline, CDR1 MDHEN and CDR2 SYDVKM. CDR3 residues: CASSLLGGSSGNTIYF. The DNA for the CDR3 is TGTGCCAGCAGTTTGCTAGGGGGGAGTTCTGGAAACACCATATATTTT. The whole variable domain, filled in from reference TRBV28 and TRBJ1-3, reads DVKVTQSSRYLVKRTGEKVFLECVQDMDHENMFWYRQDPGLGLRLIYFSYDVKMKEKGDIPEGYSVSREKKERFSLILESASTNQTSMYLCASSLLGGSSGNTIYFGEGSWLTVV.

The chain has TRBV29-1 and TRBJ2-5; weak D call: TRBD2 (9 bases). CDR1 SQVTM and CDR2 ANQGSEA come from the germline V gene. V shed 6 bases and J shed 1 base, with 24 bases lying between them. CDR3 length equals 17 residues. CDR3 in DNA: TGCAGCGTACAGGACAGGGAAGGCGGGAGGGCCCAAGAGACCCAGTACTTC. Its translation is CSVQDREGGRAQETQYF.

The chain links TRBV30 to TRBJ1-6; D is unclear. V dropped 5 bases and J dropped 8 bases, with 13 bases sitting between them. The V gene's germline CDR1 is GTSNPN and CDR2 SVGIG (reference sequence). This CDR3 contains 13 residues. CDR3 region: CAWGRGGDSPLHF. The CDR3 DNA is TGTGCCTGGGGACGAGGAGGAGATTCACCCCTCCACTTT.

This clone is a singleton in its sample. The chain employs TRBV30 and TRBJ2-2, with 9 nucleotides matching TRBD1. This CDR3 contains 18 residues. The germline V gene has CDR1 GTSNPN and CDR2 SVGIG (reference sequence). V was pared by 3 bases and J by 0 bases, with 11 bases of the junction left unmatched. In nucleotides, the CDR3 is TGTGCCTGGAGCGTCTCACTACGACAGGGGGCGAACACCGGGGAGCTGTTTTTT. Translating gives CAWSVSLRQGANTGELFF.

The J gene is TRBJ2-2, the V gene TRBV7-8, with a possible D match to TRBD1 (6 bases). This CDR3 is 17 amino acids long. The germline V and J ends were trimmed by 0 bases and 0 bases, with 11 bases remaining between them. The germline V gene has CDR1 SGHVS and CDR2 FQNEAQ. CDR3 region: CASSLALQGANTGELFF. Here the CDR3 DNA reads TGTGCCAGCAGCTTAGCACTACAGGGCGCGAACACCGGGGAGCTGTTTTTT.